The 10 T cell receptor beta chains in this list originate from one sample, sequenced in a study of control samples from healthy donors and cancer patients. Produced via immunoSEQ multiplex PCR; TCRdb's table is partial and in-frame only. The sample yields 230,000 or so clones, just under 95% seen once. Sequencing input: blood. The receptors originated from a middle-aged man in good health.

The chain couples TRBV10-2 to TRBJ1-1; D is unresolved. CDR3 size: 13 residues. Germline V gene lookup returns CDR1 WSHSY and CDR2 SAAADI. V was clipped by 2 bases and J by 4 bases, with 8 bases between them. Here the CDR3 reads CASSEEGFTEAFF. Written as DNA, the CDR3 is TGCGCCAGCAGTGAGGAGGGTTTCACTGAAGCTTTCTTT.

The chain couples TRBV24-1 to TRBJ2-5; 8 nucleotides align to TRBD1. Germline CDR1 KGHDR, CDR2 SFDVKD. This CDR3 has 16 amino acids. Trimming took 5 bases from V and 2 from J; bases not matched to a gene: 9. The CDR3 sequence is CATSGGDRRSQETQYF. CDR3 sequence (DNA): TGTGCCACCAGTGGAGGGGACAGGAGAAGTCAAGAGACCCAGTACTTC.

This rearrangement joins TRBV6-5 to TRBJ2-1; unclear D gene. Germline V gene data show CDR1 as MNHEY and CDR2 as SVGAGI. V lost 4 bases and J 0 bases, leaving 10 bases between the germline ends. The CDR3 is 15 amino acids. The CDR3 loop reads CASSFGVGSYNEQFF. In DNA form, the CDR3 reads TGTGCCAGCAGTTTTGGAGTAGGCTCCTACAATGAGCAGTTCTTC.

The CDR3 reads CASSQTLQAGEKLFF. The CDR3 bases are TGTGCCAGCAGCCAGACACTACAGGCGGGGGAAAAACTGTTTTTT. The chain couples TRBV3-1 (or the pseudogene TRBV3-2) to TRBJ1-4, with TRBD1 as a possible D gene (5 bases). CDR3 length: 15 amino acids. V dropped 3 bases and J dropped 8 bases, with 16 bases sitting between them. In germline, CDR1 is LGHDT, CDR2 YNNKEL (reference sequence).

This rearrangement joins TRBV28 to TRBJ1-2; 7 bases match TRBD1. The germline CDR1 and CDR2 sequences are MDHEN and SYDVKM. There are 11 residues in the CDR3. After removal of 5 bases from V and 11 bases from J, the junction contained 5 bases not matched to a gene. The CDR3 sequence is CASSGTADYTF. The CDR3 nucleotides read TGTGCCAGCAGTGGGACAGCGGATTACACCTTC.

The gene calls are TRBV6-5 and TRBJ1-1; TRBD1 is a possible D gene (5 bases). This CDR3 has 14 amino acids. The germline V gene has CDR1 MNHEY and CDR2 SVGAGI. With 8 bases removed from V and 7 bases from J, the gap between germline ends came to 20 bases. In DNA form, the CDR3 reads TGTGCCAGCTTCCCCGGGACGCTAAAATTTGAAGCTTTCTTT. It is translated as CASFPGTLKFEAFF.

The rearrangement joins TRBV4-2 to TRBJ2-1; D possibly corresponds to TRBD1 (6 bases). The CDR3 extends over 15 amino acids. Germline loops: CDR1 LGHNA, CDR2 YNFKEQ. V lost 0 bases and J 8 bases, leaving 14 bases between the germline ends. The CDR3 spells CASSQEGQQFHEQFF. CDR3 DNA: TGTGCCAGCAGCCAAGAAGGACAGCAATTTCATGAGCAGTTCTTC.

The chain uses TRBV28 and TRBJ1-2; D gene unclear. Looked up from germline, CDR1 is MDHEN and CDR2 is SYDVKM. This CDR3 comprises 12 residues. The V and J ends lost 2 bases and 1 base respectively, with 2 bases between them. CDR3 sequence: CASSLVNYGYTF. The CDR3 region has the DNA TGTGCCAGCAGTTTAGTTAACTATGGCTACACCTTC.

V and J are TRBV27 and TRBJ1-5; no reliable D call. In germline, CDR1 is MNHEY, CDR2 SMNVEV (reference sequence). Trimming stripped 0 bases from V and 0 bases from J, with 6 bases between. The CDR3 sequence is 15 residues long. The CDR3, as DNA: TGTGCCAGCAGTTTATCTGGGTATAGCAATCAGCCCCAGCATTTT. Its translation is CASSLSGYSNQPQHF.

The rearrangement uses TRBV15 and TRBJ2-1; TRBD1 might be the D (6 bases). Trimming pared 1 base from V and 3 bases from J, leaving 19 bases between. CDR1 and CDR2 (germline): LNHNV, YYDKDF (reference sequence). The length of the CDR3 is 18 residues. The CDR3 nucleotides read TGTGCCACCAGCAGAGTCCCGACCAGACAGGCACTCTACAATGAGCAGTTCTTC. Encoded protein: CATSRVPTRQALYNEQFF.